These T cell receptor beta chains were read from a single sample in a study of T-cell memory formation after mild COVID-19. TCRdb analysed the 5' RACE reads with MiXCR anew, one entry per CDR3 protein. The sample records a few hundred thousand distinct CDR3 sequences, about a fifth being singletons. The sequencing input was PBMCs or a T cell subset sorted from them (not recorded which). The source of these receptors is an adult woman who had mild COVID-19 (a few samples of this study predate the infection). Cell type and time point are not known. CDR3s include the opening cysteine and the closing phenylalanine or tryptophan. Each record gives: clone size, J gene, V gene, D gene, CDR3 DNA, CDR3 protein. The D gene is left open where the match is weak. Part of the rows lack a size; the others show once, few, many or a class for expanded clones.

NA,TRBJ1-5,TRBV5-1,NA,TGCGCCAGCAGTCCTGGGGGGGCTACTAGCAATCAGCCCCAGCATTTT,CASSPGGATSNQPQHF
NA,TRBJ2-1,TRBV5-4,TRBD1,TGTGCCAGCAGCCCGGGGGGGACAGGGGGCGCGTTTGAGCAGTTCTTC,CASSPGGTGGAFEQFF
NA,TRBJ1-2,TRBV7-9,NA,TGTGCCAGCAGCTTAGAATCGTTACTAACCTTC,CASSLESLLTF
few,TRBJ2-7,TRBV3-1,TRBD2,TGTGCCAGCAGCCAAGGACTAGCCCGCGAGCAGTACTTC,CASSQGLAREQYF
many,TRBJ2-2,TRBV20-1,TRBD2,TGCAGTGCTCGAGCGGGGGGTGGTACCGGGGAGCTGTTTTTT,CSARAGGGTGELFF
NA,TRBJ2-7,TRBV11-2,TRBD2,TGTGCCAGCAGCTCTTATAAAGGACTAGACTACGAGCAGTACTTC,CASSSYKGLDYEQYF
NA,TRBJ2-5,TRBV11-2,NA,TGTGCCAGCAGCTTCACACGCCAAGAGACCCAGTACTTC,CASSFTRQETQYF
NA,TRBJ1-1,TRBV30,TRBD1,TGTGCCTGGACAGGGGGCTGGAACACTGAAGCTTTCTTT,CAWTGGWNTEAFF
NA,TRBJ1-6,TRBV20-1,NA,TGCAGTGCTAGAGATCATCCGGATTCACCCCTCCACTTT,CSARDHPDSPLHF
NA,TRBJ2-7,TRBV28,TRBD2,TGTGCCAGCACCCTGGGGGGGAACGTCTACGAGCAGTACTTC,CASTLGGNVYEQYF
NA,TRBJ1-6,TRBV5-1,TRBD1,TGCGCCAGCAGCTTGATCACAGGGGATAATTCACCCCTCCACTTT,CASSLITGDNSPLHF
few,TRBJ2-1,TRBV4-1,TRBD2,TGCGCCAGCAGCAATCGACTAGCGGGGGGTTATAATGAGCAGTTCTTC,CASSNRLAGGYNEQFF
NA,TRBJ2-1,TRBV4-3,TRBD2,TGCGCCAGCAGCCAAGATCGTCTAGCGGTGAATGAGCAGTTCTTC,CASSQDRLAVNEQFF
once,TRBJ2-7,TRBV7-3,NA,TGTGCCAGCAGCTTAACCGCGACAGCCGCTGCCGAGCAGTACTTC,CASSLTATAAAEQYF
few,TRBJ2-6,TRBV7-8,NA,TGTGCCAGCAGCTTGGAGTCAGGATTCTCTGGGGCCAACGTCCTGACTTTC,CASSLESGFSGANVLTF
few,TRBJ2-3,TRBV9,TRBD2,TGTGCCAGCAGCGCAGCAGGTAGCGGGGGGTACACAGATACGCAGTATTTT,CASSAAGSGGYTDTQYF
NA,TRBJ2-1,TRBV7-9,NA,TGTGCCAGCAGCTTACCTGACATCCTTAGAAATGAGCAGTTCTTC,CASSLPDILRNEQFF
NA,TRBJ2-3,TRBV24-1,NA,TGTGCCACCAGTGTTCGCGGGATCAGCACAGATACGCAGTATTTT,CATSVRGISTDTQYF
NA,TRBJ2-4,TRBV5-1,TRBD2,TGCGCCAGCAGCCAGAATTACTTCCGCGGAGCGGGAGGAGTCAAAAACATTCAGTACTTC,CASSQNYFRGAGGVKNIQYF
NA,TRBJ2-7,TRBV24-1,TRBD1,TGTGCCACCAGTGACCGAGAAAGAGGGACAGGGAGACACGAGCAGTACTTC,CATSDRERGTGRHEQYF
few,TRBJ2-1,TRBV24-1,NA,TGTGCCACCAGCAGAGGTGGCCTAGCCCCATACAATGAGCAGTTCTTC,CATSRGGLAPYNEQFF
few,TRBJ2-7,TRBV20-1,TRBD1,TGCAGTGCTCCGCTACAGGGGATAGTTTCCTACGAGCAGTACTTC,CSAPLQGIVSYEQYF
NA,TRBJ2-2,TRBV4-1,TRBD2,TGCGCCAGCAGCCGCAGACTAGCGGGAGTAGAGAACACCGGGGAGCTGTTTTTT,CASSRRLAGVENTGELFF
few,TRBJ2-7,TRBV4-1,TRBD2,TGCGCCAGCAGCCACCGGGAGGGTACCTACGAGCAGTACTTC,CASSHREGTYEQYF
many,TRBJ2-1,TRBV5-1,TRBD2,TGCGCCAGCAGGGCCGGGACTAGCCCCCTCAATGAGCAGTTCTTC,CASRAGTSPLNEQFF
few,TRBJ2-5,TRBV12-3/TRBV12-4,NA,TGTGCCAGCAGCCTCTCCCCCGTATTTCAAGAGACCCAGTACTTC,CASSLSPVFQETQYF
NA,TRBJ1-1,TRBV29-1,NA,TGCAGCGTTGAAGTGGGACTGAACACTGAAGCTTTCTTT,CSVEVGLNTEAFF
few,TRBJ2-1,TRBV24-1,NA,TGTGCCACCAGAGACTCGAGCCGTGTGGTTGAGCAGTTCTTC,CATRDSSRVVEQFF
NA,TRBJ2-2,TRBV20-1,TRBD1,TGCAGTGCTAGATGGGACAGGGGGCGCGGCATGGCCGGGGAGCTGTTTTTT,CSARWDRGRGMAGELFF
NA,TRBJ2-3,TRBV5-4,TRBD1,TGTGCCAGCAGCGAACAGGGGGTTCTGGCAGATACGCAGTATTTT,CASSEQGVLADTQYF
NA,TRBJ2-2,TRBV4-1,TRBD1,TGCGCCAGCAGCCTAATAAAGGGGGCCGACGGGGAGCTGTTTTTT,CASSLIKGADGELFF
NA,TRBJ2-1,TRBV7-6,NA,TGTGCCAGCAGCTTAGCGGGGACGGCGTATTACAATGAGCAGTTCTTC,CASSLAGTAYYNEQFF
NA,TRBJ1-1,TRBV19,NA,TGTGCCAGTAGTAGAGATATTGCTAACACTGAAGCTTTCTTT,CASSRDIANTEAFF
many,TRBJ1-2,TRBV29-1,TRBD1,TGCAGCGTTCCTATAGGACAGGCCGGCTATGGCTACACCTTC,CSVPIGQAGYGYTF
NA,TRBJ2-1,TRBV13,NA,TGTGCCAGCAGCCAGATAAGGAATGAGCAGTTCTTC,CASSQIRNEQFF
NA,TRBJ1-1,TRBV19,NA,TGTGCCAGTAGTATAAGTGGAAGGGACGAAGCTTTCTTT,CASSISGRDEAFF
NA,TRBJ2-7,TRBV27,TRBD1,TGTGCCAGCAGTTTCTCGACAGGGTCTTTCTACGAGCAGTACTTC,CASSFSTGSFYEQYF
NA,TRBJ1-6,TRBV20-1,NA,TGCAGGAAGGGGGGATTCAATTCACCCCTCCACTTT,CRKGGFNSPLHF
NA,TRBJ2-3,TRBV12-3/TRBV12-4,NA,TGTGCCAGCAGTTTTGTAGGGGGGCAGGCAGATACGCAGTATTTT,CASSFVGGQADTQYF
few,TRBJ2-7,TRBV29-1,NA,TGCAGCGTTGGTACAGGGTTGGGACCCTACGAGCAGTACTTC,CSVGTGLGPYEQYF
NA,TRBJ2-7,TRBV7-2,NA,TGTGCCAGCAGCTCGCGGCTTAGCGGCTACGAGCAGTACTTC,CASSSRLSGYEQYF
many,TRBJ2-1,TRBV7-9,TRBD2,TGTGCCAGCAGCTTAAGCGCGGGGGGGCCGGTCAATGAGCAGTTCTTC,CASSLSAGGPVNEQFF
NA,TRBJ2-5,TRBV12-3/TRBV12-4,NA,TGTGCCAGCAGTTTATCCCGGGTTCAAGAGACCCAGTACTTC,CASSLSRVQETQYF
few,TRBJ2-7,TRBV24-1,NA,TGTGCCACCAGTGATTCGGGCATTGGCACCTACGAGCAGTACTTC,CATSDSGIGTYEQYF
few,TRBJ2-5,TRBV11-2,NA,TGTGCCAGCAGTTGGGCTAGCGACAAAGAGACCCAGTACTTC,CASSWASDKETQYF
NA,TRBJ2-5,TRBV5-5,NA,TGTGCCAGCACCCCAATGGATGGCATACAAGAGACCCAGTACTTC,CASTPMDGIQETQYF
few,TRBJ2-2,TRBV5-1,TRBD1,TGCGCCAGCAGCGTCACAGGGGTCCCCGGGGAGCTGTTTTTT,CASSVTGVPGELFF
NA,TRBJ2-3,TRBV12-3/TRBV12-4,TRBD2,TGTGCCAGCAGTCCCGGGACTAGCTTGACAGATACGCAGTATTTT,CASSPGTSLTDTQYF
NA,TRBJ2-1,TRBV12-3/TRBV12-4,TRBD2,TGTGCCAGCAGTTTAGGGGGGACTAGCGGGGGTAATGAGCAGTTCTTC,CASSLGGTSGGNEQFF
few,TRBJ2-3,TRBV7-2,NA,TGTGCCAGCAGCTTAGCGGTGGTTAGCGGAGCAGATACGCAGTATTTT,CASSLAVVSGADTQYF
few,TRBJ2-2,TRBV7-9,NA,TGTGCCAGCAGCTTGAAAAGGGAACTGGGGGAGCTGTTTTTT,CASSLKRELGELFF
NA,TRBJ1-5,TRBV6-2/TRBV6-3,NA,TGTGCCAGCAGTCGACCCATCAATCAGCCCCAGCATTTT,CASSRPINQPQHF
NA,TRBJ2-3,TRBV29-1,TRBD1,TGCAGCGTTCAACAGGGGTTTGGCGCAGATACGCAGTATTTT,CSVQQGFGADTQYF
few,TRBJ2-2,TRBV19,NA,TGTGCCAGTAGTATAGATAAGGGGACTGCGAACACCGGGGAGCTGTTTTTT,CASSIDKGTANTGELFF
NA,TRBJ1-1,TRBV30,NA,TGTGCCTGGAGTAGGGACACCTCGAAAGCTTTCTTT,CAWSRDTSKAFF
few,TRBJ2-7,TRBV6-1,NA,TGTGCCAGCAGTCCCCGGCAGGACGAGCAGTACTTC,CASSPRQDEQYF
few,TRBJ2-1,TRBV7-3,TRBD1,TGTGCCAGCAGCTACGACAGGGGGGTCTACAATGAGCAGTTCTTC,CASSYDRGVYNEQFF
NA,TRBJ1-2,TRBV4-1,TRBD1,TGCGCCAGCAGCCTCCAGGGGGGGAGCGGCTATGGCTACACCTTC,CASSLQGGSGYGYTF
few,TRBJ1-2,TRBV12-3/TRBV12-4,NA,TGTGCCAGCAGTGTAGAGATTAACTATGGCTACACCTTC,CASSVEINYGYTF